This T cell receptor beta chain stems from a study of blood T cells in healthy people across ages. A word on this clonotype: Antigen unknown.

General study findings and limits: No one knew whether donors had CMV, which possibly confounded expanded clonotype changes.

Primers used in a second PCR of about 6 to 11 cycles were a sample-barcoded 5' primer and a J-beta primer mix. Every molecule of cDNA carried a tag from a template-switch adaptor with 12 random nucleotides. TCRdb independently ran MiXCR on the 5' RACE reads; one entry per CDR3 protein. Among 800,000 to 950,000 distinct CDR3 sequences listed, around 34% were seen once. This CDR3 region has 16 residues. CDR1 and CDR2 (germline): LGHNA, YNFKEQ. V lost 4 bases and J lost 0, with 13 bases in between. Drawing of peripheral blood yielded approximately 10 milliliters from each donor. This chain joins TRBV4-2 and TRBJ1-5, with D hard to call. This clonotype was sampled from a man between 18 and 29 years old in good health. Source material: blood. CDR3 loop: CASSPHPRDSNQPQHF. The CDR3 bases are TGTGCCAGCAGCCCGCACCCCAGAGATAGCAATCAGCCCCAGCATTTT.